A single sample is the source of the 19 T cell receptor beta chains below, sequenced in a study of cytomegalovirus exposure and HLA in healthy donors (dated 2017 in TCRdb). Receptors were amplified or captured by the immunoSEQ multiplex PCR assay. TCRdb took over this immuneACCESS table, retaining in-frame rearrangements with V and J assigned. Such tables are incomplete; in checked studies, under half of the missing clones stem from an unresolved V gene, and the remainder is unexplained. In this sample the table shows about 43,000 clones, around 90% of which occur a single time. The ten largest account for roughly 5.3% of the sample. Specimen: PBMCs. These receptors came from a man younger than 35 in good health and CMV-seronegative.

This clone was picked up one time. The chain has TRBV29-1 and TRBJ1-5, with D perhaps TRBD1 (5 bases). The CDR3 runs to 13 residues. V was trimmed by 4 bases and J by 9 bases, leaving 16 bases between them. Germline V gene sequence: CDR1 SQVTM, CDR2 ANQGSEA. The CDR3 DNA reads as TGCAGCGTTGCTGGGGGGACTACTGGGCCCCAGCATTTT. Its translation is CSVAGGTTGPQHF.

The rearrangement joins TRBV27 to TRBJ2-7, with 7 bases aligning to TRBD2. The trim removed 5 bases at V and 2 bases at J, leaving 3 bases unmatched. Germline V gene data show CDR1 as MNHEY and CDR2 as SMNVEV (reference sequence). The CDR3 is 13 residues long. CDR3 DNA sequence: TGTGCCAGCAGTAACGGGAGGACCTACGAGCAGTACTTC. Protein sequence: CASSNGRTYEQYF.

Written as DNA, the CDR3 is TGTGCCAGCAGCCCGAGGAACACCGGGGAGCTGTTTTTT. It specifies CASSPRNTGELFF. V usage is TRBV11-2 and J usage is TRBJ2-2; D gene ambiguous. Germline loops: CDR1 SGHAT, CDR2 FQNNGV. V lost 5 bases and J lost 1, with 5 bases in between. The CDR3 runs 13 residues.

This chain's CDR3 is CASSAVGLKDTQYF. CDR3 sequence (DNA): TGTGCCAGCAGCGCGGTTGGGCTTAAAGATACGCAGTATTTT. V gene TRBV9 combines with J gene TRBJ2-3; D gene unclear. Trimming left V 3 bases short and J 5 bases short, with 13 bases between. Per germline, CDR1 SGDLS and CDR2 YYNGEE. The CDR3 spans 14 residues.

The chain joins TRBV18 to TRBJ2-3; weak D call: TRBD1 (5 bases). This CDR3 contains 14 residues. V was cut by 1 base and J by 5 bases, with 10 bases left in between. From germline, CDR1 is KGHSH and CDR2 LQKENI. As DNA, the CDR3 is TGTGCCAGCTCACCACTTGGACACAAAGATACGCAGTATTTT. Translation: CASSPLGHKDTQYF.

This chain connects TRBV9 to TRBJ2-7; 10 bases map to TRBD2. This CDR3 comprises 15 residues. Looked up from germline, CDR1 is SGDLS and CDR2 is YYNGEE. The junction had 3 bases not matched to a gene; V was cut back by 0 bases and J by 3 bases. This chain's CDR3 is CASSVGSGRVYEQYF. The DNA for the CDR3 is TGTGCCAGCAGCGTAGGAAGCGGGAGGGTCTACGAGCAGTACTTC.

This chain connects TRBV5-1 to TRBJ2-3; perhaps TRBD1 as D (5 bases). Trimming left V 0 bases short and J 5 bases short, with 10 bases between. The V gene's germline CDR1 is SGHRS and CDR2 YFSETQ. This CDR3 is 14 amino acids long. CDR3 residues: CASSLGGWLDTQYF. DNA for the CDR3: TGCGCCAGCAGCTTGGGGGGCTGGCTAGATACGCAGTATTTT.

The V and J genes are TRBV4-1 and TRBJ1-5; D is unclear. Per the germline V gene, CDR1 is MGHRA and CDR2 is YSYEKL. This CDR3 has 14 amino acids. V dropped 0 bases and J dropped 8 bases, with 11 bases sitting between them. Here the CDR3 reads CASSQDPGREPQHF. CDR3 DNA: TGCGCCAGCAGCCAAGATCCGGGAAGGGAGCCCCAGCATTTT.

The chain couples TRBV6-1 to TRBJ1-5; TRBD1 matches at 7 bases. This CDR3 comprises 17 residues. After removal of 3 bases from V and 0 bases from J, the junction contained 8 bases not matched to a gene. Germline CDR1 and CDR2: MNHNS and SASEGT. DNA of the CDR3: TGTGCCAGCAGTGACCAACGGACAGGTAATAGCAATCAGCCCCAGCATTTT. It encodes CASSDQRTGNSNQPQHF.

V gene TRBV29-1 combines with J gene TRBJ2-5, with a tentative D call TRBD1 (6 bases). Looked up from germline, CDR1 is SQVTM and CDR2 is ANQGSEA. V lost 0 bases and J 4 bases, leaving 6 bases between the germline ends. CDR3 size: 12 residues. Here the CDR3 DNA reads TGCAGCGTTGAAGAACAGGGAGAGACCCAGTACTTC. This codes for CSVEEQGETQYF.

V and J are TRBV19 and TRBJ1-1; 7 nucleotides align to TRBD1. CDR1 and CDR2 from the germline V gene are LNHDA and SQIVND (reference sequence). After removal of 7 bases from V and 5 bases from J, the junction contained 7 bases not matched to a gene. The CDR3 runs 13 residues. The CDR3 sequence is CASKEGARTEAFF. The CDR3 DNA reads as TGTGCCAGTAAAGAGGGGGCGCGAACTGAAGCTTTCTTT.

This rearrangement joins TRBV19 to TRBJ1-2; 7 bases are a match to TRBD1. The germline V gene encodes CDR1 LNHDA and CDR2 SQIVND (reference sequence). The CDR3 is 13 amino acids. The J segment lost 2 bases and the V segment lost 8 bases, leaving 5 bases of the junction unmatched. The CDR3 loop reads CASSTGSNYGYTF. CDR3 nucleotides: TGTGCCAGTTCGACAGGGTCCAACTATGGCTACACCTTC.

This rearrangement joins TRBV6-5 to TRBJ2-2, with a weak D call TRBD2 (6 bases). The CDR3 sequence is 14 residues long. CDR1 is MNHEY, CDR2 SVGAGI, per germline. V shed 0 bases and J shed 5 bases, with 7 bases lying between them. In DNA, the CDR3 is TGTGCCAGCAGTTACTCGGAGGGTACCGGGGAGCTGTTTTTT. Translating it yields CASSYSEGTGELFF.

The V gene is TRBV28, the J gene TRBJ1-3, with 9 bases matching TRBD1. Germline CDR1 MDHEN, CDR2 SYDVKM. V shed 7 bases and J 8 bases; nucleotides not matched to a gene: 12. The CDR3 length is 15 residues. Here the CDR3 reads CASTSTRDRAYTIYF. In DNA, the CDR3 is TGTGCCAGCACATCTACCCGGGACAGGGCTTACACCATATATTTT. Full variable domain (outside the CDR3, taken from reference TRBV28 and TRBJ1-3): DVKVTQSSRYLVKRTGEKVFLECVQDMDHENMFWYRQDPGLGLRLIYFSYDVKMKEKGDIPEGYSVSREKKERFSLILESASTNQTSMYLCASTSTRDRAYTIYFGEGSWLTVV.

The chain joins TRBV19 to TRBJ1-2, with TRBD1 identical over 12 bases. The CDR3 covers 15 residues. The germline CDR1 and CDR2 sequences are LNHDA and SQIVND (reference sequence). With V trimmed by 3 bases and J by 8 bases, 7 bases remained unmatched. The CDR3 reads CASSIIGTGGNGYTF. The CDR3 nucleotides read TGTGCCAGTAGTATTATAGGGACAGGGGGCAACGGCTACACCTTC.

The genes are TRBV4-1 and TRBJ2-7; perhaps TRBD1 as D (6 bases). CDR1 is MGHRA, CDR2 YSYEKL, per germline. Trimming took 4 bases from V and 3 from J, leaving 16 bases between them. This CDR3 spans 15 amino acids. Here the CDR3 reads CASSPQTTGNYEQYF. The CDR3 region has the DNA TGCGCCAGCAGCCCTCAAACGACAGGAAACTACGAGCAGTACTTC.

Written as DNA, the CDR3 is TGTGCCAGCAGCGCCCGGGACAGGGAGGCGAACACTGAAGCTTTCTTT. Its translation is CASSARDREANTEAFF. The chain uses TRBV7-8 and TRBJ1-1, with 9 positions matching TRBD1. Losses at the gene ends were 5 bases for V and 1 base for J; bases not matched to a gene: 8. Germline CDR1 and CDR2: SGHVS and FQNEAQ. The CDR3 is 16 amino acids.

The V gene is TRBV28, the J gene TRBJ1-1, with 9 nucleotides matching TRBD1. This CDR3 has 15 amino acids. From germline, CDR1 is MDHEN and CDR2 SYDVKM. With V trimmed by 4 bases and J by 3 bases, 6 bases remained unmatched. The CDR3 is CASSSYRGQDTEAFF. CDR3 DNA sequence: TGTGCCAGCAGTTCCTACAGGGGGCAGGACACTGAAGCTTTCTTT.

The count of this clone is one. The chain recombines TRBV11-1 with TRBJ2-1, with 7 bases that match TRBD2. The V gene end was trimmed by 5 bases and the J gene end by 3 bases; junction bases not matched to a gene: 7. The CDR3 is 15 residues long. CDR1 and CDR2 from the germline V gene are SGHAT and FQDESV (reference sequence). CDR3: CASSTRDYLYNEQFF. The CDR3 DNA reads as TGTGCCAGCAGCACCCGGGACTACCTCTACAATGAGCAGTTCTTC.